This T cell receptor beta chain was sequenced in a study of cytomegalovirus exposure and HLA in healthy donors. The PCR had 60 Vbeta and 13 Jbeta primers. The method was immunoSEQ multiplex PCR; TCRdb's version includes in-frame clones alone and lacks a portion of them. This table lists under 150,000 clones. Study outcomes and limitations: CMV serostatus alone was available as immune exposure information.

As concerns this clone: Its antigen is not identified.

Germline V gives CDR1 SNHLY, CDR2 FYNNEI. V gave up 9 bases and J gave up 5 bases; unmatched junction bases: 6. The CDR3 totals 12 residues. Healthy bone marrow donors made up the donors. The sequencing sample was made of PBMCs. This TCR was sampled from a woman in her sixties or seventies in good health and CMV-seronegative. This chain connects TRBV2 to TRBJ2-5; 7 bases agree with TRBD2. In nucleotides, the CDR3 is TGTGCCAGGCGGGGGAATGGGGAGACCCAGTACTTC. Amino acid sequence: CARRGNGETQYF.